This T cell receptor beta chain stems from a study of cytomegalovirus exposure and HLA in healthy donors. Study context: Of the donors genotyped, several hundred in all, about 80% fell in the Caucasian-associated ancestry cluster.

With 6 bases removed from V and 0 bases from J, the gap between germline ends came to 20 bases. The CDR3 runs to 17 residues. Germline V gives CDR1 SNHLY, CDR2 FYNNEI. With 60 Vbeta and 13 Jbeta primers, the PCR was carried out. Clones were sequenced by immunoSEQ multiplex PCR, and TCRdb holds only the in-frame ones, with some missing. This sample yields under 200,000 clones, of which over 60% are seen a single time; about 2.3% belongs to the top ten. The TCR sequence derives from a woman between 50 and 59 years old in good health and CMV-seronegative. This chain links TRBV2 with TRBJ2-5, with TRBD1 as a possible D gene (6 bases). The sample taken for sequencing was PBMCs. CDR3 amino acids: CASSPRLGRGYQETQYF. DNA for the CDR3: TGTGCCAGCAGCCCGAGATTGGGCAGGGGATACCAAGAGACCCAGTACTTC.